This T cell receptor beta chain was identified in a study of blood T cell repertoires in COVID-19. The V and J ends lost 2 bases and 5 bases respectively, with 21 bases between them. This CDR3 spans 17 amino acids. From germline, CDR1 is MNHEY and CDR2 SVGEGT. Per the authors' pipeline: Estimation of nucleated cell counts relied on the amplification of reference gene primers. Using immunoSEQ multiplex PCR, the repertoire was profiled, and TCRdb retains in-frame clones only, with some absent. V and J calls plus clone size are reproduced from that table; the DNA served to infer D and trimming. The sample has a few hundred thousand clones, around 89% seen once; the top ten hold around 3%.

The source material was peripheral blood. The chain joins TRBV6-2 or TRBV6-3 to TRBJ2-5; maybe TRBD1 (5 bases). The receptor was isolated from a woman aged 25 to 45 with COVID-19, enrolled during active disease. CDR3 protein: CASSYRQTPGIRETQYF. CDR3 sequence (DNA): TGTGCCAGCAGTTACCGACAAACCCCAGGGATTAGGGAGACCCAGTACTTC.